The 28 T cell receptor beta chains given below trace back to one sample, sequenced in a study of T cells after yellow fever vaccination. TCRdb called the 5' RACE reads again in MiXCR, with one record for every CDR3 protein. Of 300,000 or so distinct CDR3 sequences listed, around 7% are singletons. The source material was PBMCs, sampled roughly 45 days after the first yellow fever vaccination. These receptors came from a young man who received the YFV17D yellow fever vaccine.

The chain has TRBV18 and TRBJ2-7; D is unresolved. Trimming stripped 2 bases from V and 0 bases from J, with 8 bases between. The CDR3 is made up of 14 amino acids. The germline V gene has CDR1 KGHSH and CDR2 LQKENI. The CDR3 sequence: CASSPGVSSYEQYV. Written as DNA, the CDR3 is TGTGCCAGCTCACCAGGGGTTAGCTCCTACGAGCAGTACGTC.

There are many counts of this clonotype. The V gene is TRBV7-2, the J gene TRBJ2-3, with 9 bases aligning to TRBD2. Unmatched junction bases numbered 7, after V lost 1 base and J lost 5 bases. Germline V CDR1 and CDR2: SGHTA, FQGNSA. The CDR3 spans 16 residues. Here the CDR3 DNA reads TGTGCCAGCAGCTTAGTGCGGGGGGGAGGGAGAGATACGCAGTATTTT. Translation gives CASSLVRGGGRDTQYF.

Only a few counts were recorded for this clonotype. The V call is TRBV6-2 or TRBV6-3, the J call TRBJ1-1, with 10 bases fitting TRBD1. Germline trimming cut 4 bases from V and 5 bases from J; bases unmatched to any gene: 7. CDR1 is MNHEY and CDR2 is SVGEGT in the germline V gene. The CDR3 spans 15 residues. CDR3 protein: CASSFAPGQGTEAFF. CDR3 nucleotides: TGTGCCAGCAGTTTTGCCCCGGGACAGGGGACTGAAGCTTTCTTT.

There are many counts of this clonotype. The rearrangement joins TRBV12-3 or TRBV12-4 to TRBJ1-3, with D hard to call. The CDR3 consists of 14 residues. V was clipped by 6 bases and J by 0 bases, with 9 bases between them. The DNA for the CDR3 is TGTGCCAGCAGAGACACCAACTCTGGAAACACCATATATTTT. Translating it yields CASRDTNSGNTIYF.

This chain links TRBV6-1 with TRBJ2-3; no firm D call. This CDR3 has 14 residues. Germline CDR1 reads MNHNS; CDR2 reads SASEGT. Trimming cost V 6 bases and J 5 bases, with 15 bases left between them. The CDR3 protein is CASREILRGDTQYF. CDR3 DNA: TGTGCCAGCAGGGAAATCCTGCGAGGAGATACGCAGTATTTT.

This clonotype was counted a few times. This chain connects TRBV10-3 to TRBJ2-7; a weak D match, TRBD1 (7 bases). CDR1 ENHRY and CDR2 SYGVKD come from the germline V gene. V was shortened by 3 bases and J by 5 bases, with 8 bases between the two germline ends. The CDR3 sequence is 12 residues long. The CDR3, as DNA: TGTGCCATCAGTGACAGGGGGGACGAGCAGTACGTC. It translates to CAISDRGDEQYV.

A few counts support this clonotype. The chain couples TRBV5-6 to TRBJ2-3; the match to TRBD2 covers 9 bases. With V trimmed by 3 bases and J by 2 bases, 13 bases remained unmatched. The germline gives CDR1 SGHDT, CDR2 YYEEEE. The CDR3 spans 18 residues. In DNA form, the CDR3 reads TGTGCCAGCAGCTCGTTAATTATAGCGGGGGAACCCACAGATACGCAGTATTTT. This codes for CASSSLIIAGEPTDTQYF.

The table lists this clonotype with a few counts. The V and J genes are TRBV20-1 and TRBJ2-7; possibly TRBD2 for D (7 bases). CDR1 is DFQATT, CDR2 SNEGSKA, per germline (reference sequence). The CDR3 sequence is 13 residues long. V lost 6 bases and J lost 2, with 14 bases in between. In nucleotides, the CDR3 is TGCAGTGCGGGGGGAGGGGGAACCTACGAGCAGTACTTC. Encoded protein: CSAGGGGTYEQYF.

This clonotype has just a few counts. The chain uses TRBV5-1 and TRBJ2-5; possibly TRBD2 for D (6 bases). From germline, CDR1 is SGHRS and CDR2 YFSETQ. The CDR3 has 12 residues. V was pared by 6 bases and J by 5 bases, with 11 bases between. The CDR3 loop reads CASKNAGETQYF. The CDR3 DNA reads TGCGCCAGCAAAAATGCGGGGGAGACCCAGTACTTC.

The chain has TRBV27 and TRBJ1-5; D is uncertain. CDR3 length equals 15 residues. The V gene's germline CDR1 is MNHEY and CDR2 SMNVEV (reference sequence). The V end was cut by 2 bases, the J end by 2 bases, with 10 bases between. In DNA, the CDR3 is TGTGCCAGCAGTTTACAAGTCGGTGGCAATCAGCCCCAGCATTTT. Its protein is CASSLQVGGNQPQHF.

This clonotype was observed at least ten times. This rearrangement joins TRBV5-1 to TRBJ2-3, with TRBD1 matching 8 bases. V trimming: 4 bases; J trimming: 4 bases; junction bases outside the gene matches: 8. The length of the CDR3 is 15 residues. CDR1 is SGHRS, CDR2 YFSETQ, per germline. CDR3 amino acids: CASSVGQGLADTQYF. The CDR3 region has the DNA TGCGCCAGCAGCGTAGGACAGGGTTTGGCAGATACGCAGTATTTT. Full variable domain (missing parts from reference TRBV5-1 and TRBJ2-3): KAGVTQTPRYLIKTRGQQVTLSCSPISGHRSVSWYQQTPGQGLQFLFEYFSETQRNKGNFPGRFSGRQFSNSRSEMNVSTLELGDSALYLCASSVGQGLADTQYFGPGTRLTVL.

This clonotype was seen a few times. The V gene is TRBV2, the J gene TRBJ1-1; TRBD1 aligns across 7 bases. The germline gives CDR1 SNHLY, CDR2 FYNNEI. The CDR3 is 12 amino acids. CDR3 residues: CSNGRDSTEAFF. The CDR3 bases are TGTTCAAACGGCAGGGACAGCACTGAAGCTTTCTTT.

The chain has TRBV29-1 and TRBJ2-1; 9 bases are a match to TRBD1. Germline-derived CDR1 and CDR2 are SQVTM and ANQGSEA. CDR3 length: 13 residues. Trimming took 6 bases from V and 6 from J; bases not matched to a gene: 6. CDR3 nucleotides: TGCAGCGTGACCGGGACAGGGCCCAATGAGCAGTTCTTC. This encodes CSVTGTGPNEQFF.

This clonotype has ten or more counts. The chain employs TRBV24-1 and TRBJ2-2; 11 bases align to TRBD1. V lost 4 bases to trimming and J lost 7 bases; unmatched junction nucleotides: 4. The CDR3 consists of 15 residues. Per the germline V gene, CDR1 is KGHDR and CDR2 is SFDVKD. The CDR3 spells CATSDSGQGVGELFF. The CDR3 DNA sequence: TGTGCCACCAGTGACTCGGGACAGGGGGTCGGGGAGCTGTTTTTT.

The genes are TRBV9 and TRBJ2-5; unclear D gene. CDR1 is SGDLS, CDR2 YYNGEE, per germline. Trimming removed 3 bases at V and 5 bases at J, with 11 bases between. This CDR3 is built from 13 residues. In DNA form, the CDR3 reads TGTGCCAGCAGCGAGACCAGTGGGGAGACCCAGTACTTC. Translated, it gives CASSETSGETQYF.

This chain joins TRBV20-1 and TRBJ1-4, with a possible D match to TRBD1 (5 bases). The length of the CDR3 is 13 residues. V lost 3 bases and J 8 bases, leaving 13 bases between the germline ends. Per germline, CDR1 DFQATT and CDR2 SNEGSKA (reference sequence). This CDR3 reads CSASGDFGEKLFF. As DNA, the CDR3 is TGCAGTGCTAGTGGGGACTTCGGGGAAAAACTGTTTTTT.

J is TRBJ2-3 and V is TRBV14, with a tentative D call TRBD2 (5 bases). The germline V gene has CDR1 SGHDN and CDR2 FVKESK. V gave up 6 bases and J gave up 0 bases, with 13 bases separating them. This CDR3 is built from 15 residues. CDR3 region: CASRRAVSSTDTQYF. In nucleotides, the CDR3 is TGTGCCAGCAGGCGAGCGGTGTCTAGCACAGATACGCAGTATTTT.

This sequence joins TRBV18 and TRBJ2-3; 9 bases agree with TRBD2. The V gene end was trimmed by 2 bases and the J gene end by 1 base; junction bases not matched to a gene: 10. This CDR3 spans 18 amino acids. Germline loops: CDR1 KGHSH, CDR2 LQKENI. The CDR3 nucleotides are TGTGCCAGCTCACCAGGGGTTGAACTAGCGGGTCGCACAGATACGCAGTATTTT. Amino acids: CASSPGVELAGRTDTQYF.

This clonotype occurred many times. The chain uses TRBV7-3 and TRBJ2-1; D may be TRBD1 or TRBD2 (5 bases each). The CDR3 covers 16 residues. V lost 5 bases, J lost 0 bases, and 14 bases lay in between. Germline assignment: CDR1 SGHTA and CDR2 FQGTGA. CDR3 sequence reads: CASSVGWGSSYNEQFF. CDR3 in DNA: TGTGCCAGCAGCGTAGGGTGGGGGAGCTCCTACAATGAGCAGTTCTTC.

Ten or more counts support this clonotype. The rearrangement uses TRBV7-8 and TRBJ1-3; D remains unclear. Trimming shortened V by 0 bases and J by 4 bases, and 10 bases separated the two germline ends. The CDR3 runs 15 residues. Germline V lookup: CDR1 SGHVS, CDR2 FQNEAQ. As DNA, the CDR3 is TGTGCCAGCAGCTTAGCCATGTCGAAAGGAAACACCATATATTTT. It encodes CASSLAMSKGNTIYF.

This clonotype was observed a few times. The V call is TRBV3-1, the J call TRBJ2-2, with 7 bases lining up with TRBD1. The length of the CDR3 is 15 residues. Germline CDR1 is LGHDT and CDR2 is YNNKEL (reference sequence). V was clipped by 5 bases and J by 3 bases; unmatched bases: 6. The CDR3 is CASSAGGTDTGELFF. In nucleotides, the CDR3 is TGTGCCAGCAGCGCAGGGGGAACCGACACCGGGGAGCTGTTTTTT. The whole variable domain, filled in from reference TRBV3-1 and TRBJ2-2, reads DTAVSQTPKYLVTQMGNDKSIKCEQNLGHDTMYWYKQDSKKFLKIMFSYNNKELIINETVPNRFSPKSPDKAHLNLHINSLELGDSAVYFCASSAGGTDTGELFFGEGSRLTVL.

V is TRBV29-1 and J is TRBJ1-2; D remains ambiguous. CDR3 length: 12 amino acids. V was trimmed by 3 bases and J by 4 bases, leaving 9 bases between them. The V gene's germline CDR1 is SQVTM and CDR2 ANQGSEA. The CDR3 nucleotides read TGCAGCGTTGAGGGGAACATCTATGGCTACACCTTC. Its protein product is CSVEGNIYGYTF.

This clonotype was seen only a few times. The rearrangement uses TRBV7-3 and TRBJ2-5; D is possibly TRBD1 or TRBD2 (5 bases each). The germline V and J ends were trimmed by 5 bases and 5 bases, with 12 bases remaining between them. CDR3 length: 13 residues. Per germline, CDR1 SGHTA and CDR2 FQGTGA. CDR3 DNA: TGTGCCAGCAGCAGGGACCCTCTTGAGACCCAGTACTTC. Its protein is CASSRDPLETQYF. The whole variable domain, remainder taken from reference TRBV7-3 and TRBJ2-5, is GAGVSQTPSNKVTEKGKYVELRCDPISGHTALYWYRQSLGQGPEFLIYFQGTGAADDSGLPNDRFFAVRPEGSVSTLKIQRTERGDSAVYLCASSRDPLETQYFGPGTRLLVL.

This clonotype was seen at least ten times. The chain is built from TRBV10-3 and TRBJ2-7; possibly TRBD1 or TRBD2 for D (5 bases each). V lost 1 base and J 7 bases, leaving 23 bases between the germline ends. CDR1 and CDR2 (germline): ENHRY, SYGVKD. This CDR3 region has 17 residues. The CDR3 reads CAISEFSRQTHWGEQYF. The CDR3 DNA reads as TGTGCCATCAGTGAGTTCTCCCGACAGACTCATTGGGGGGAGCAGTACTTC.

In its sample, this clonotype was seen a few times. The chain joins TRBV6-4 to TRBJ2-3; D uncertain. V was trimmed by 11 bases and J by 1 base, leaving 7 bases between them. Germline lookup yields CDR1 MRHNA and CDR2 SNTAGT. CDR3 length: 11 residues. The CDR3: CAPPRTDTQYF. Written as DNA, the CDR3 is TGTGCCCCACCCCGCACAGATACGCAGTATTTT.

The sample holds many counts of this clonotype. This sequence joins TRBV12-3 or TRBV12-4 and TRBJ2-2; 7 nucleotides line up with TRBD1. Germline trimming cut 3 bases from V and 6 bases from J; bases unmatched to any gene: 4. This CDR3 region has 14 residues. CDR3 sequence (DNA): TGTGCCAGCAGTTTCCATGACAGGGCCGGGGAGCTGTTTTTT. This encodes CASSFHDRAGELFF.

The chain recombines TRBV5-1 with TRBJ2-7; 9 positions match TRBD1. The CDR3 covers 14 residues. Germline-derived CDR1 and CDR2 are SGHRS and YFSETQ. The V and J ends lost 4 bases and 5 bases, in that order; junction bases with no gene match: 7. The CDR3 reads CASSRDRVLDEQYF. DNA of the CDR3: TGCGCCAGCAGCCGGGACAGGGTCCTGGACGAGCAGTACTTC.

Ten or more counts support this clonotype. This chain connects TRBV19 to TRBJ1-5; no reliable D call. Germline CDR1 and CDR2: LNHDA and SQIVND (reference sequence). This CDR3 contains 14 residues. The V end lost 7 bases, the J end lost 0 bases, and 10 bases lay between the germline ends. The CDR3 DNA sequence: TGTGCCAGTACAAACAGCAATAGCAATCAGCCCCAGCATTTT. As protein: CASTNSNSNQPQHF.